This T cell receptor (beta chain) appears in the sequencing data of a study of T-cell reconstitution after alpha-beta-depleted transplantation in children. Germline V CDR1 and CDR2: DFQATT, SNEGSKA (reference sequence). The CDR3 extends over 14 amino acids. Unmatched junction bases numbered 1, after V lost 3 bases and J lost 1 base. Preparation of the TCRbeta library used unique molecular identifiers. Using its own MiXCR run on the PCR reads, TCRdb lists one record per CDR3 protein. This sample has about 500,000 distinct CDR3 sequences, with 32% found just once. The TCR comes from a human donor who donated a stem cell graft to a child with aplastic anemia. The specimen was PBMCs from the stem cell graft donor, collected from the stem cell graft. The chain couples TRBV20-1 to TRBJ2-5; 11 nucleotides agree with TRBD2. CDR3: CSARGTSGQETQYF. The CDR3 DNA follows: TGCAGTGCTAGGGGGACTAGCGGCCAAGAGACCCAGTACTTC.